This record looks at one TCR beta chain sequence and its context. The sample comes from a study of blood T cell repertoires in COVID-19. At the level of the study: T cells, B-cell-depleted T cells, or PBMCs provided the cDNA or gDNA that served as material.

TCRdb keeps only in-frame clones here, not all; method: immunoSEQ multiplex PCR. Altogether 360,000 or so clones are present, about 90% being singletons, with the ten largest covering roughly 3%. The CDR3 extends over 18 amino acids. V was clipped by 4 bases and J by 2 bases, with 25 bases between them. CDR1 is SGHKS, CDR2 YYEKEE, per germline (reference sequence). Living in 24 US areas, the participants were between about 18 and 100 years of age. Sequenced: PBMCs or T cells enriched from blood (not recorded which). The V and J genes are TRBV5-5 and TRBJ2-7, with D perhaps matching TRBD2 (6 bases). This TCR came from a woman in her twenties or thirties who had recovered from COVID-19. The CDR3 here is CASSRNTRGGAVTYEQYF. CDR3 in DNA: TGTGCCAGCAGCCGTAACACGCGTGGAGGGGCAGTGACCTACGAGCAGTACTTC.